Presented here are 5 T cell receptor beta chains from one specimen sequenced in a study of CD8 T cells in ankylosing spondylitis. TCRdb used MiXCR to reprocess the 5' RACE reads, holding one entry per CDR3 protein. Of 250,000 or so distinct CDR3 sequences in the sample, about 24% were seen once. Sequencing was performed on blood, either unsorted or a sorted T cell fraction (not recorded which). The receptors originated from a male donor with ankylosing spondylitis or in good health (not recorded which).

The chain recombines TRBV18 with TRBJ2-5; possible D gene TRBD2, 6 bases. V lost 8 bases to trimming and J lost 5 bases, with 18 bases between them. The CDR3 has 14 residues. Germline V gene lookup returns CDR1 KGHSH and CDR2 LQKENI. CDR3 nucleotide sequence: TGTGCCAGCACCCGGACACCGGGAGCGGAGACCCAGTACTTC. This codes for CASTRTPGAETQYF.

This clonotype was found a few times. The CDR3 coding sequence is TGCAGTGCTCGGTGGGTGTTGTACGGGGACAGTAGAGGTTACGAGCAGTACTTC. As protein: CSARWVLYGDSRGYEQYF. The rearrangement uses TRBV20-1 and TRBJ2-7; 7 bases agree with TRBD1. The CDR3 spans 18 residues. CDR1 DFQATT and CDR2 SNEGSKA come from the germline V gene (reference sequence). The J segment lost 4 bases and the V segment lost 5 bases, leaving 23 bases of the junction unmatched.

This rearrangement joins TRBV15 to TRBJ2-3, with 7 nucleotides matching TRBD1. Trimming at V came to 5 bases and at J to 2 bases, leaving 4 bases not matched to a gene. Germline assignment: CDR1 LNHNV and CDR2 YYDKDF (reference sequence). The CDR3 loop spans 14 amino acids. This CDR3 reads CATSRGTVTDTQYF. The CDR3 coding sequence is TGTGCCACCAGCCGAGGGACAGTCACAGATACGCAGTATTTT.

This clonotype came up many times. This chain links TRBV11-2 with TRBJ1-4; 8 nucleotides line up with TRBD1. The CDR3 consists of 12 residues. With 5 bases clipped from V and 8 bases from J, the junction kept 1 base outside the gene matches. The germline CDR1 and CDR2 sequences are SGHAT and FQNNGV. The CDR3 spells CASSQGAEKLFF. CDR3 DNA sequence: TGTGCCAGCAGCCAGGGGGCAGAAAAACTGTTTTTT.

In its sample, this clonotype was seen a few times. The chain couples TRBV6-1 to TRBJ2-7, with D tentatively TRBD2 (5 bases). Germline V gene sequence: CDR1 MNHNS, CDR2 SASEGT. CDR3 length: 14 residues. Trimming cost V 7 bases and J 2 bases, with 15 bases left between them. Here the CDR3 DNA reads TGTGCCAGCAAAGGACTGTCCATCACCTACGAGCAGTACTTC. Amino acids: CASKGLSITYEQYF.